This T cell receptor beta chain is from a study of blood T cell repertoires in COVID-19. On the study more broadly: Collection of acute and convalescent COVID-19 samples took place in the United States, Italy and Spain. T cells, B-cell-depleted T cells, or PBMCs provided the cDNA or gDNA that served as material.

As processed by the authors: Amplification of reference gene primers was used by the study to estimate nucleated cell counts. Sequencing was performed with immunoSEQ multiplex PCR; in TCRdb, only in-frame clones are kept and a portion is missing. V, J and clone size were drawn from that table, and D and trimming were deduced from the DNA. The sample has 150,000 or so clones, 70% to 90% seen once; the top ten hold under 7%. One Seattle source followed patients from active infection through their disease course. With 1 base removed from V and 1 base from J, the gap between germline ends came to 10 bases. This CDR3 spans 15 amino acids. Germline lookup yields CDR1 SEHNR and CDR2 FQNEAQ (reference sequence).

The specimen was peripheral blood. This TCR derives from a woman aged 45-59 years with COVID-19, enrolled during active disease. The chain carries TRBV7-9 and TRBJ1-1, with D maybe TRBD1 (5 bases). CDR3 amino acids: CASSLGVTANTEAFF. CDR3 nucleotides: TGTGCCAGCAGCTTAGGTGTGACAGCGAACACTGAAGCTTTCTTT.